Presented here are 5 T cell receptor beta chains from one specimen sequenced in a study of blood T cell repertoires in COVID-19. The repertoire was sequenced with immunoSEQ multiplex PCR; TCRdb's copy has only in-frame clones and lacks some. The sample includes about 210,000 clones, 65% to 85% of them seen just once. The sequencing input was peripheral blood. All receptors derive from a woman aged 45-59 years with acute or convalescent COVID-19.

The chain joins TRBV5-6 to TRBJ2-7; TRBD1 aligns across 7 bases. With 4 bases clipped from V and 12 bases from J, the junction kept 7 bases outside the gene matches. The CDR3 consists of 11 residues. Germline CDR1 and CDR2: SGHDT and YYEEEE. CDR3 sequence (DNA): TGTGCCAGCAGCGGAGACAGGGTGGCGTACTTC. Its protein product is CASSGDRVAYF. The full variable domain, in which reference TRBV5-6 and TRBJ2-7 provide the parts outside the CDR3, is DAGVTQSPTHLIKTRGQQVTLRCSPKSGHDTVSWYQQALGQGPQFIFQYYEEEERQRGNFPDRFSGHQFPNYSSELNVNALLLGDSALYLCASSGDRVAYFGPGTRLTVT.

The J gene is TRBJ2-1, the V gene TRBV5-6, with a possible D match to TRBD1 (6 bases). Trimming removed 2 bases at V and 7 bases at J, with 22 bases between. The CDR3 is 17 residues long. Germline V gene sequence: CDR1 SGHDT, CDR2 YYEEEE. The CDR3 is CASSFLSAGTLNNEQFF. As DNA, the CDR3 is TGTGCCAGCAGCTTTTTGAGCGCCGGGACACTTAATAATGAGCAGTTCTTC.

The rearrangement uses TRBV5-1 and TRBJ1-1, with D uncertain. The V end lost 4 bases, the J end lost 7 bases, and 11 bases lay between the germline ends. CDR3 length: 12 amino acids. The germline V gene has CDR1 SGHRS and CDR2 YFSETQ. The CDR3 here is CASSLPNDEAFF. Here the CDR3 DNA reads TGCGCCAGCAGCCTACCGAACGATGAAGCTTTCTTT. Together with reference TRBV5-1 and TRBJ1-1, the CDR3 gives the full variable domain: KAGVTQTPRYLIKTRGQQVTLSCSPISGHRSVSWYQQTPGQGLQFLFEYFSETQRNKGNFPGRFSGRQFSNSRSEMNVSTLELGDSALYLCASSLPNDEAFFGQGTRLTVV.

The chain links TRBV5-5 to TRBJ2-3; D remains unclear. The CDR3 totals 15 residues. The ends were cut back, 5 bases at V and 5 bases at J, with 18 bases in the middle. Germline V CDR1 and CDR2: SGHKS, YYEKEE (reference sequence). CDR3 protein: CASSPNSPLGDTQYF. CDR3 nucleotides: TGTGCCAGCAGTCCTAACAGTCCCCTGGGAGATACGCAGTATTTT.

The chain employs TRBV19 and TRBJ2-1, with TRBD2 identical over 10 bases. Germline CDR1 LNHDA, CDR2 SQIVND (reference sequence). J was trimmed by 7 bases and V by 7 bases; bases with no gene match: 13. This CDR3 is built from 16 residues. This chain's CDR3 is CASTPPGLAGANEQFF. The DNA of the CDR3 is TGTGCCAGTACCCCCCCGGGGCTAGCGGGAGCGAATGAGCAGTTCTTC.